This passage covers 7 T cell receptor beta chains from one sample sequenced in a study of human T cells and chemical hapten exposure. Time point described: pre-sensitization, week 0. Regarding treatment: therapeutic diphenylcyclopropenone sensitization with weekly scalp DPC. TCRdb re-analysed the RACE reads in MiXCR, keeping a single row per CDR3 protein. The data show roughly 260,000 distinct CDR3 sequences, approximately 8.6% seen once. Sample: whole blood, taken in connection with sensitization to the hapten diphenylcyclopropenone (DPC). These receptors all stem from a woman aged 40 to 55 with alopecia areata. Some clones in this sample may be carry-over from other donors' samples.

This clonotype was picked up a small number of times. V gene TRBV6-6 combines with J gene TRBJ2-1; 13 bases fit TRBD2. CDR1 MNHNY and CDR2 SVGAGI come from the germline V gene (reference sequence). The junction had 8 bases not matched to a gene; V was cut back by 6 bases and J by 15 bases. This CDR3 spans 13 amino acids. CDR3 coding DNA: TGTGCCAGCAGCCCTGGGACTAGCGGGATGGTGTTCTTC. It yields the protein CASSPGTSGMVFF.

The rearrangement uses TRBV9 and TRBJ1-3, with D perhaps TRBD1 (6 bases). This CDR3 is built from 17 residues. Trimming took 0 bases from V and 0 from J, leaving 13 bases between them. Germline V gene lookup returns CDR1 SGDLS and CDR2 YYNGEE. CDR3 sequence (DNA): TGTGCCAGCAGCGTAGAGGCAGGGGCGATCTCTGGAAACACCATATATTTT. Its protein is CASSVEAGAISGNTIYF. Looking up the rest from reference TRBV9 and TRBJ1-3 gives the full variable domain: DSGVTQTPKHLITATGQRVTLRCSPRSGDLSVYWYQQSLDQGLQFLIQYYNGEERAKGNILERFSAQQFPDLHSELNLSSLELGDSALYFCASSVEAGAISGNTIYFGEGSWLTVV.

This clonotype was seen many times. This chain uses TRBV7-9 with TRBJ2-7; D not resolved. Germline V gene data show CDR1 as SEHNR and CDR2 as FQNEAQ (reference sequence). Trimming removed 3 bases at V and 1 base at J, with 4 bases between. The CDR3 runs to 12 residues. The CDR3 loop is CASSFESYEQYF. Here the CDR3 DNA reads TGTGCCAGCAGCTTTGAATCCTACGAGCAGTACTTC.

This clonotype showed up many times. The chain uses TRBV18 and TRBJ1-1, with no clear D. V dropped 4 bases and J dropped 3 bases, with 12 bases sitting between them. The germline V gene has CDR1 KGHSH and CDR2 LQKENI. The CDR3 sequence is 14 residues long. The CDR3 nucleotides are TGTGCCAGCTCACTTAATCCAGGCTACACTGAAGCTTTCTTT. Translation gives CASSLNPGYTEAFF.

In its sample, this clonotype was seen many times. V gene TRBV7-9 combines with J gene TRBJ2-4; possible D gene TRBD1, 6 bases. CDR1 is SEHNR and CDR2 is FQNEAQ in the germline V gene (reference sequence). The CDR3 totals 13 residues. V lost 5 bases, J lost 8 bases, and 13 bases lay in between. DNA for the CDR3: TGTGCCAGCAGCCTAACAGGGATAGACATTCAGTACTTC. Protein product: CASSLTGIDIQYF. Full variable domain (remainder filled in from reference TRBV7-9 and TRBJ2-4): DTGVSQNPRHKITKRGQNVTFRCDPISEHNRLYWYRQTLGQGPEFLTYFQNEAQLEKSRLLSDRFSAERPKGSFSTLEIQRTEQGDSAMYLCASSLTGIDIQYFGAGTRLSVL.

With respect to this clonotype: An end of the junction does not agree with germline; a read error may underlie this. V is TRBV6-2 or TRBV6-3 and J is TRBJ1-5, with D perhaps TRBD1 (5 bases). Germline V lookup: CDR1 MNHEY, CDR2 SVGEGT. The CDR3 is 14 residues long. The CDR3 protein is CATSYRQMGQPQHF. The DNA for the CDR3 is TGTGCCACCAGTTACAGACAGATGGGTCAGCCCCAGCATTTT.

This chain joins TRBV6-5 and TRBJ2-2; 9 nucleotides align to TRBD2. V lost 0 bases, J lost 4 bases, and 15 bases stayed unmatched. The CDR3 is 20 residues long. Germline assignment: CDR1 MNHEY and CDR2 SVGAGI. The CDR3 sequence: CASSYSLGGSGSDFTGELFF. CDR3 coding DNA: TGTGCCAGCAGTTACTCTCTCGGCGGTAGCGGGAGTGATTTCACCGGGGAGCTGTTTTTT.